This TCR beta chain was sequenced in a study of T-cell reconstitution after alpha-beta-depleted transplantation in children. Germline V gene sequence: CDR1 SQVTM, CDR2 ANQGSEA. V lost 4 bases to trimming and J lost 0 bases, with 9 bases between them. The CDR3 consists of 14 residues. Unique molecular identifiers were built into the TCRbeta library. TCRdb re-analysed the PCR reads in MiXCR, keeping a single row per CDR3 protein. The repertoire holds approximately 250,000 distinct CDR3 sequences, with 25% as singletons. This clonotype was recorded many times. The input for sequencing was PBMCs, taken before TCRalphabeta/CD19-depleted stem cell transplant. The J gene is TRBJ2-2, the V gene TRBV29-1; D gene unclear. The TCR comes from a girl aged 2-10 years with Fanconi anemia, due to receive a stem cell transplant. The CDR3 nucleotides are TGCAGCGTTGCCATGACGGCGAACACCGGGGAGCTGTTTTTT. Residues: CSVAMTANTGELFF.